Shown below are 32 T cell receptor beta chains from a single sample sequenced in a study of blood T cell repertoires in COVID-19. The data were produced by immunoSEQ multiplex PCR, yet TCRdb's version contains in-frame clones alone and is incomplete. The sample includes over 65,000 clones, around 82% of them seen just once. The sequenced sample was peripheral blood. The receptors derive from a man older than 75 with active COVID-19.

V gene TRBV4-1 combines with J gene TRBJ1-1; D is unclear. CDR1 MGHRA and CDR2 YSYEKL come from the germline V gene. The ends were cut back, 4 bases at V and 0 bases at J, with 6 bases in the middle. CDR3 length: 13 amino acids. The CDR3 nucleotides are TGCGCCAGCAGCCCCGGGGTGAACACTGAAGCTTTCTTT. Encoded protein: CASSPGVNTEAFF.

CDR3: CASSMTVTIGEQYF. Here the CDR3 DNA reads TGTGCCAGTAGTATGACAGTAACAATTGGCGAGCAGTACTTC. The chain recombines TRBV19 with TRBJ2-7; a possible D gene is TRBD1 (5 bases). In germline, CDR1 is LNHDA, CDR2 SQIVND (reference sequence). The CDR3 consists of 14 residues. The V end lost 3 bases, the J end lost 6 bases, and 15 bases lay between the germline ends.

The CDR3 region has the DNA TGTGCCAGCAGCCCGACGGCAGGGTTCGGTAGCGGCTCCTACGAGCAGTACTTC. Translation gives CASSPTAGFGSGSYEQYF. This chain connects TRBV7-9 to TRBJ2-7; D might be TRBD2 (6 bases). The CDR3 sequence is 18 residues long. Germline CDR1 is SEHNR and CDR2 is FQNEAQ (reference sequence). Between the trimmed V and J ends, which lost 5 bases and 0 bases, there was a span of 23 bases.

The rearrangement links TRBV2 to TRBJ2-1, with 9 bases aligning to TRBD1. The V gene end was trimmed by 6 bases and the J gene end by 2 bases; junction bases not matched to a gene: 5. Germline loops: CDR1 SNHLY, CDR2 FYNNEI. CDR3 length equals 15 residues. CDR3 coding DNA: TGTGCCAGCAGCACAGGGGGCCTCACCTACAATGAGCAGTTCTTC. Protein: CASSTGGLTYNEQFF.

The chain carries TRBV5-1 and TRBJ1-1, with 7 bases aligning to TRBD1. With V trimmed by 4 bases and J by 7 bases, 10 bases remained unmatched. This CDR3 region has 14 residues. Germline CDR1 reads SGHRS; CDR2 reads YFSETQ. In DNA form, the CDR3 reads TGCGCCAGCAGCCGTAGTAAGGACAGGTTTGAAGCTTTCTTT. This encodes CASSRSKDRFEAFF.

In nucleotides, the CDR3 is TGTGCCAGCAGCTTAAGTCTAGCGGGAGGGCAGGGTACGCAGTATTTT. This sequence encodes CASSLSLAGGQGTQYF. The V call is TRBV7-3, the J call TRBJ2-3; TRBD2 aligns across 12 bases. After removal of 1 base from V and 8 bases from J, the junction contained 7 bases not matched to a gene. Looked up from germline, CDR1 is SGHTA and CDR2 is FQGTGA. The CDR3 has 16 amino acids. Full variable domain (outside the CDR3, taken from reference TRBV7-3 and TRBJ2-3): GAGVSQTPSNKVTEKGKYVELRCDPISGHTALYWYRQSLGQGPEFLIYFQGTGAADDSGLPNDRFFAVRPEGSVSTLKIQRTERGDSAVYLCASSLSLAGGQGTQYFGPGTRLTVL.

The rearrangement uses TRBV7-8 and TRBJ2-3; 7 bases agree with TRBD2. V shed 5 bases and J 9 bases; nucleotides not matched to a gene: 17. The germline V gene encodes CDR1 SGHVS and CDR2 FQNEAQ. The CDR3 is 16 amino acids. In nucleotides, the CDR3 is TGTGCCAGCAGCCCCCTGCGACTCGGGAGGAGGTTGACGCAGTATTTT. This gives the protein CASSPLRLGRRLTQYF.

This rearrangement joins TRBV3-1 (or the pseudogene TRBV3-2) to TRBJ1-1; weak D call: TRBD1 (6 bases). Trimming took off 1 base at V and 9 bases at J, with 18 bases between the two ends. This CDR3 is 15 amino acids long. CDR1 LGHDT and CDR2 YNNKEL come from the germline V gene (reference sequence). CDR3 nucleotide sequence: TGTGCCAGCAGCCAAGCCCCCCGGGGGGCGGTGAAAGCTTTCTTT. Translated, it gives CASSQAPRGAVKAFF.

This chain connects TRBV5-6 to TRBJ1-3; D ambiguous. V was shortened by 4 bases and J by 4 bases, with 9 bases between the two germline ends. CDR3 length equals 13 residues. CDR1 is SGHDT, CDR2 YYEEEE, per germline. The CDR3 sequence: CASSTSLGNTIYF. CDR3 coding DNA: TGTGCCAGCAGCACCAGTCTCGGAAACACCATATATTTT.

The chain has TRBV7-2 and TRBJ2-2, with D maybe TRBD1 (5 bases). This CDR3 comprises 16 residues. CDR1 is SGHTA and CDR2 is FQGNSA in the germline V gene. The V end lost 8 bases, the J end lost 1 base, and 17 bases lay between the germline ends. The CDR3 coding sequence is TGTGCCAGCGTTCTGAGCCGGACACTGAACACCGGGGAGCTGTTTTTT. This translates into CASVLSRTLNTGELFF.

This clone occurred once. This chain connects TRBV11-2 to TRBJ1-1; TRBD1 is a possible D gene (6 bases). This CDR3 is built from 11 residues. CDR1 is SGHAT and CDR2 is FQNNGV in the germline V gene. V lost 3 bases and J 11 bases, leaving 10 bases between the germline ends. CDR3 coding DNA: TGTGCCAGCAGCTTTCACAGGGAGGCTTTCTTT. Translating gives CASSFHREAFF.

This chain connects TRBV29-1 to TRBJ2-1, with 15 bases matching TRBD2. CDR1 is SQVTM and CDR2 is ANQGSEA in the germline V gene. The CDR3 totals 12 residues. With 6 bases clipped from V and 15 bases from J, the junction kept 6 bases outside the gene matches. The CDR3 DNA is TGCAGCGTCGGACTAGCGGGAGGGCCAAGGTTCTTC. Protein product: CSVGLAGGPRFF.

The chain links TRBV5-4 to TRBJ2-5; D unclear. This CDR3 is built from 14 residues. The germline CDR1 and CDR2 sequences are SGHNT and YYREEE (reference sequence). The germline V and J ends were trimmed by 0 bases and 0 bases, with 6 bases remaining between them. In DNA form, the CDR3 reads TGTGCCAGCAGCTTGGGGGCCCACCAAGAGACCCAGTACTTC. Translated: CASSLGAHQETQYF. Full variable domain (rest looked up from reference TRBV5-4 and TRBJ2-5): ETGVTQSPTHLIKTRGQQVTLRCSSQSGHNTVSWYQQALGQGPQFIFQYYREEENGRGNFPPRFSGLQFPNYSSELNVNALELDDSALYLCASSLGAHQETQYFGPGTRLLVL.

This chain links TRBV18 with TRBJ1-4; 7 positions match TRBD1. The length of the CDR3 is 15 residues. V lost 2 bases and J lost 7; bases outside the gene matches: 7. Germline V gene lookup returns CDR1 KGHSH and CDR2 LQKENI. CDR3 sequence: CASSPSRQGGEKLFF. CDR3 bases: TGTGCCAGCTCACCAAGTAGACAGGGTGGTGAAAAACTGTTTTTT.

This clone was picked up one time. V gene TRBV12-3 or TRBV12-4 combines with J gene TRBJ2-1, with 8 bases aligning to TRBD1. J gave up 3 bases and V 6 bases, and 1 base lay outside the gene matches. The CDR3 consists of 13 residues. The CDR3 here is CASRGQDYNEQFF. The CDR3 DNA reads TGTGCCAGCAGGGGACAGGACTACAATGAGCAGTTCTTC.

The chain is built from TRBV29-1 and TRBJ2-2; D perhaps matches TRBD2 (6 bases). This CDR3 has 15 residues. V was cut by 3 bases and J by 2 bases, with 13 bases left in between. Germline CDR1 and CDR2: SQVTM and ANQGSEA. CDR3 coding DNA: TGCAGCGTTGAGGTCGGCGGGGCTAACACCGGGGAGCTGTTTTTT. Translated, it gives CSVEVGGANTGELFF.

The CDR3 nucleotides read TGTGCCAGCAGTAGGGACAGGGGAAATTCACCCCTCCACTTT. Translation gives CASSRDRGNSPLHF. This chain links TRBV6-5 with TRBJ1-6, with 10 nucleotides matching TRBD1. The CDR3 sequence is 14 residues long. Germline V gives CDR1 MNHEY, CDR2 SVGAGI. J gave up 7 bases and V 5 bases, and 2 bases lay outside the gene matches.

This clone turned up a few times. The genes are TRBV20-1 and TRBJ1-5, with 7 nucleotides matching TRBD1. V lost 3 bases to trimming and J lost 6 bases; unmatched junction nucleotides: 5. This CDR3 region has 13 residues. CDR1 is DFQATT and CDR2 is SNEGSKA in the germline V gene (reference sequence). CDR3 bases: TGCAGTGCTAGTGAGGGGGCTTTTCAGCCCCAGCATTTT. Translation gives CSASEGAFQPQHF.

The chain is built from TRBV5-5 and TRBJ1-1, with TRBD1 matching over 7 bases. The CDR3 runs 14 residues. Trimming cost V 3 bases and J 1 base; bases outside gene matches: 3. The germline V gene encodes CDR1 SGHKS and CDR2 YYEKEE (reference sequence). The CDR3 loop reads CASSSRTGNTEAFF. The CDR3 DNA follows: TGTGCCAGCAGCTCACGGACAGGGAACACTGAAGCTTTCTTT. The entire variable domain, with the rest obtained from reference TRBV5-5 and TRBJ1-1, is as follows: DAGVTQSPTHLIKTRGQQVTLRCSPISGHKSVSWYQQVLGQGPQFIFQYYEKEERGRGNFPDRFSARQFPNYSSELNVNALLLGDSALYLCASSSRTGNTEAFFGQGTRLTVV.

The V call is TRBV29-1, the J call TRBJ2-7, with D maybe TRBD1 (6 bases). The CDR3 spans 13 residues. Trimming left V 6 bases short and J 9 bases short, with 21 bases between. Germline V lookup: CDR1 SQVTM, CDR2 ANQGSEA. DNA for the CDR3: TGCAGCGTCAGCGGACAGTTTCTTGACGCGCAGTACTTC. This encodes CSVSGQFLDAQYF.

This chain connects TRBV27 to TRBJ2-2, with TRBD2 identical over 8 bases. V gave up 2 bases and J gave up 4 bases; unmatched junction bases: 3. Germline CDR1 and CDR2: MNHEY and SMNVEV (reference sequence). The CDR3 covers 15 residues. The CDR3 is CASSLQGLVTGELFF. CDR3 bases: TGTGCCAGCAGTTTACAGGGACTAGTCACCGGGGAGCTGTTTTTT.

The rearrangement links TRBV7-9 to TRBJ2-5, with a possible D match to TRBD2 (5 bases). This CDR3 comprises 14 residues. Trimming removed 1 base at V and 5 bases at J, with 11 bases between. Germline V gene lookup returns CDR1 SEHNR and CDR2 FQNEAQ (reference sequence). CDR3 in amino acids: CASSLGGQWETQYF. The CDR3 coding sequence is TGTGCCAGCAGCTTAGGAGGGCAGTGGGAGACCCAGTACTTC. Looking up the rest from reference TRBV7-9 and TRBJ2-5 gives the full variable domain: DTGVSQNPRHKITKRGQNVTFRCDPISEHNRLYWYRQTLGQGPEFLTYFQNEAQLEKSRLLSDRFSAERPKGSFSTLEIQRTEQGDSAMYLCASSLGGQWETQYFGPGTRLLVL.

This clone has just a few counts. The gene calls are TRBV9 and TRBJ2-7, with 8 positions matching TRBD2. Trimming cost V 4 bases and J 5 bases; bases outside gene matches: 11. Germline lookup yields CDR1 SGDLS and CDR2 YYNGEE. The CDR3 consists of 15 residues. The CDR3 DNA reads TGTGCCAGCAGCACCTCAAGCGGGAGATTTCACGAGCAGTACTTC. This sequence encodes CASSTSSGRFHEQYF. The whole variable domain, filled in from reference TRBV9 and TRBJ2-7, reads DSGVTQTPKHLITATGQRVTLRCSPRSGDLSVYWYQQSLDQGLQFLIQYYNGEERAKGNILERFSAQQFPDLHSELNLSSLELGDSALYFCASSTSSGRFHEQYFGPGTRLTVT.

This chain links TRBV6-6 with TRBJ1-5; D not resolved. The CDR3 totals 13 residues. The V gene lost 7 bases and the J gene lost 5 bases, with 12 bases spanning the gap. Germline V lookup: CDR1 MNHNY, CDR2 SVGAGI (reference sequence). The CDR3 coding sequence is TGTGCCAGCACCCAAGCGGCCCATCAGCCCCAGCATTTT. It is translated as CASTQAAHQPQHF.

The rearrangement links TRBV27 to TRBJ1-6; no definite D call. Deletions cut 10 bases from V and 4 bases from J, with 17 bases between. Germline CDR1 and CDR2: MNHEY and SMNVEV (reference sequence). This CDR3 comprises 15 residues. This CDR3 is CATSPSRGYNSPLHF. The CDR3 nucleotides are TGTGCCACCTCCCCGTCACGCGGTTATAATTCACCCCTCCACTTT.

The chain couples TRBV6-4 to TRBJ1-1; the D gene is possibly TRBD1 (5 bases). This CDR3 contains 13 residues. From germline, CDR1 is MRHNA and CDR2 SNTAGT. The V end lost 2 bases, the J end lost 12 bases, and 16 bases lay between the germline ends. The CDR3 DNA reads TGTGCCAGCAGTGACCAGGCAGGGACTTCGACTTTCTTT. Encoded protein: CASSDQAGTSTFF.

This sequence joins TRBV19 and TRBJ1-1; D is unclear. V gave up 7 bases and J gave up 5 bases, with 17 bases separating them. The CDR3 covers 14 residues. The germline V gene encodes CDR1 LNHDA and CDR2 SQIVND (reference sequence). In DNA, the CDR3 is TGTGCCAGTACTAACATAATCAGGAGGACTGAAGCTTTCTTT. Translated, it gives CASTNIIRRTEAFF.

This chain connects TRBV9 to TRBJ2-1; no firm D call. V was pared by 0 bases and J by 2 bases, with 6 bases between. This CDR3 spans 14 amino acids. Germline CDR1 reads SGDLS; CDR2 reads YYNGEE. The CDR3 coding sequence is TGTGCCAGCAGCGTAGGGTCGGCCTACAATGAGCAGTTCTTC. Translated: CASSVGSAYNEQFF. The entire variable domain, with the rest obtained from reference TRBV9 and TRBJ2-1, is as follows: DSGVTQTPKHLITATGQRVTLRCSPRSGDLSVYWYQQSLDQGLQFLIQYYNGEERAKGNILERFSAQQFPDLHSELNLSSLELGDSALYFCASSVGSAYNEQFFGPGTRLTVL.

A remark on this clone: The junction departs from the called germline gene at one end, perhaps through a read error. This chain connects TRBV23-1 to TRBJ2-3, with 10 bases that match TRBD1. TRBV23-1 is an ORF for which the function is uncertain. The CDR3 spans 18 residues. The DNA for the CDR3 is TGCGCCAGCAGTCATCAGACAGGGGGCCGGTTTCCCACAGGATACGCAGTATTT. As protein: CASSHQTGGRFPTGYAVF.

This clone was seen more than once but under ten times. The chain recombines TRBV6-5 with TRBJ2-5, with unresolved D. CDR3 length: 15 amino acids. V was shortened by 7 bases and J by 0 bases, with 15 bases between the two germline ends. Germline V lookup: CDR1 MNHEY, CDR2 SVGAGI. Here the CDR3 reads CASTPTQEDQETQYF. The CDR3 DNA follows: TGTGCCAGCACCCCAACCCAGGAAGACCAAGAGACCCAGTACTTC.

With respect to this clone: This CDR3 is also generated by other DNA sequences in the sample. The CDR3 loop reads CASSLDRYEQYF. The DNA of the CDR3 is TGTGCCAGCAGCCTAGACAGATACGAGCAGTACTTC. The chain couples TRBV12-3 or TRBV12-4 to TRBJ2-7; D perhaps matches TRBD1 (5 bases). V dropped 6 bases and J dropped 4 bases, with 10 bases sitting between them. The CDR3 contains 12 residues.

The rearrangement links TRBV7-9 to TRBJ1-2, with D possibly TRBD1 on 6 matching bases. The CDR3 extends over 14 amino acids. Germline CDR1 SEHNR, CDR2 FQNEAQ (reference sequence). V dropped 3 bases and J dropped 4 bases, with 12 bases sitting between them. The CDR3 DNA sequence: TGTGCCAGCAGCTTCAACAGGGAGGGCTATGGCTACACCTTC. Protein: CASSFNREGYGYTF. Combining the CDR3 with reference TRBV7-9 and TRBJ1-2 gives the whole variable domain DTGVSQNPRHKITKRGQNVTFRCDPISEHNRLYWYRQTLGQGPEFLTYFQNEAQLEKSRLLSDRFSAERPKGSFSTLEIQRTEQGDSAMYLCASSFNREGYGYTFGSGTRLTVV.